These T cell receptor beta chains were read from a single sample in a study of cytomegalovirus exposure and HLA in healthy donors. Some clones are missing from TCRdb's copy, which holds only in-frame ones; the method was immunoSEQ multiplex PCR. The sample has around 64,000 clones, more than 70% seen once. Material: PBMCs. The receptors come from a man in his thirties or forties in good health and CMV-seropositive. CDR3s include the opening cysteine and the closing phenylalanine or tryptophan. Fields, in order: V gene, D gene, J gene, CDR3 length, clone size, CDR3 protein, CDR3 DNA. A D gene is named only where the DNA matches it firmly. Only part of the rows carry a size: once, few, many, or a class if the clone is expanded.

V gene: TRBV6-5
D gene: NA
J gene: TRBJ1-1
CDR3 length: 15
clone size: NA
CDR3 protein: CASSYTRRLNTEAFF
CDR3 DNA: TGTGCCAGCAGTTACACCCGGCGGTTGAACACTGAAGCTTTCTTT

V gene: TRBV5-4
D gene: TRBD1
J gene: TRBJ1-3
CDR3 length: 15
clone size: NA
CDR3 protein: CASSETYRGGNTIYF
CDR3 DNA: TGTGCCAGCAGCGAGACATACAGGGGCGGAAACACCATATATTTT

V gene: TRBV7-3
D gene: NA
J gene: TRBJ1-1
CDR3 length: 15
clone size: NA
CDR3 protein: CASSLQGTMNTEAFF
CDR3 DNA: TGTGCCAGCAGCTTACAGGGAACTATGAACACTGAAGCTTTCTTT

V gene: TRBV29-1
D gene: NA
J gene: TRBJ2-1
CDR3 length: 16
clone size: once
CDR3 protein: CSVESRHRSSYNEQFF
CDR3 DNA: TGCAGCGTTGAAAGTCGGCATAGGAGCTCCTACAATGAGCAGTTCTTC

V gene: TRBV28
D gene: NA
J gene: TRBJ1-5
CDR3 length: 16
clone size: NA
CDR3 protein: CASSLERFTSNQPQHF
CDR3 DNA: TGTGCCAGCAGTTTAGAACGGTTTACGAGCAATCAGCCCCAGCATTTT

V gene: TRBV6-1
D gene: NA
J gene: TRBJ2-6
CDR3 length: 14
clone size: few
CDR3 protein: CASDSGSGANVLTF
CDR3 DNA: TGTGCCAGCGACTCGGGTTCTGGGGCCAACGTCCTGACTTTC

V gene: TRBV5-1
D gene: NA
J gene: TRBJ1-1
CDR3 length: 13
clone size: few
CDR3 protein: CASRQDPNTEAFF
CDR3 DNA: TGCGCCAGCAGACAGGACCCGAACACTGAAGCTTTCTTT

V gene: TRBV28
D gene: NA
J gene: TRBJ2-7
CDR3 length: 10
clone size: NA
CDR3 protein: CASRQEGRYF
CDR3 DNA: TGTGCCAGCAGACAGGAAGGGCGGTACTTC

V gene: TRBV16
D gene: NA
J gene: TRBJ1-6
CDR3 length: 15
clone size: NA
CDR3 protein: CASSQQGSRNSPLHF
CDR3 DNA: TGTGCCAGCAGCCAACAGGGTTCACGTAATTCACCCCTCCACTTT

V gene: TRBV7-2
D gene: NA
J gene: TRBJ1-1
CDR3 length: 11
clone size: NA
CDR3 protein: CASSLGGRAFF
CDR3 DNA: TGTGCCAGCAGCTTAGGGGGGAGGGCTTTCTTT

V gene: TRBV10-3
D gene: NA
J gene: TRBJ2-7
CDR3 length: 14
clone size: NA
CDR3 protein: CAISELAGVDEQYF
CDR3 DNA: TGTGCCATCAGTGAGCTTGCAGGGGTGGACGAGCAGTACTTC

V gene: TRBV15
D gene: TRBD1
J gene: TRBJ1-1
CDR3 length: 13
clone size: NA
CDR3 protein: CATSRGGGGIAFF
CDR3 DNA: TGTGCCACCAGCAGAGGAGGGGGCGGTATCGCTTTCTTT

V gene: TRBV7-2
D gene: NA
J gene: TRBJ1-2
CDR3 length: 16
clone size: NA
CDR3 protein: CASSLAPWTGNYGYTF
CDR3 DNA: TGTGCCAGCAGCTTAGCGCCCTGGACGGGAAACTATGGCTACACCTTC

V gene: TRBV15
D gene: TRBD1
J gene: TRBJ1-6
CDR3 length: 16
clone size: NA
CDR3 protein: CATSRGQGGYNSPLHF
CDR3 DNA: TGTGCCACCAGCAGAGGACAGGGTGGCTATAATTCACCCCTCCACTTT

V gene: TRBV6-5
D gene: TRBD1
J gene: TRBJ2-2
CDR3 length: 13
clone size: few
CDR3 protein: CASNRQGAGELFF
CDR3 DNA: TGTGCCAGCAATCGACAGGGGGCCGGGGAGCTGTTTTTT

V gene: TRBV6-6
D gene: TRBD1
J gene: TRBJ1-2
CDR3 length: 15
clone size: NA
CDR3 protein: CASSYWDRANYGYTF
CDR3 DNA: TGTGCCAGCAGTTACTGGGACAGAGCTAACTATGGCTACACCTTC

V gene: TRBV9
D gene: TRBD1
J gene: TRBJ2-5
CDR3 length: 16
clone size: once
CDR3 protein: CASSEASGTGWETQYF
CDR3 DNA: TGTGCCAGCAGCGAGGCCTCCGGGACAGGGTGGGAGACCCAGTACTTC

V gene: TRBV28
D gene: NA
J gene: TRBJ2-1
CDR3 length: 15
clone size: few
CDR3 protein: CASSRQGDSYNEQFF
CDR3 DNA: TGTGCCAGCAGCCGTCAGGGTGACTCCTACAATGAGCAGTTCTTC